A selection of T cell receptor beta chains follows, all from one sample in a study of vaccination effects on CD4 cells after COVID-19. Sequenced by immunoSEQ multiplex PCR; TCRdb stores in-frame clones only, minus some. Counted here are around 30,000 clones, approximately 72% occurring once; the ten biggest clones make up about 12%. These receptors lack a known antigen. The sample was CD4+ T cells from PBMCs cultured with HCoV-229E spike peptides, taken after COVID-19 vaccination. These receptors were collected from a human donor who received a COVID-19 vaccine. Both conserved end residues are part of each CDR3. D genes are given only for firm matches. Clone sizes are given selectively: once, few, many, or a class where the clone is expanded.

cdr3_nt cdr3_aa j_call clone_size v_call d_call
TGTGCCAGCAACGGACAGGGGGTAGGGGAAAAACTGTTTTTT CASNGQGVGEKLFF TRBJ1-4 . TRBV2 TRBD1
TGTGCCATCAGTGAGCCCTTGGACAGAGCTTTCTTT CAISEPLDRAFF TRBJ1-1 . TRBV10-3 .
TGTGCCAGCAGTGTACAGGGACAGAGACAAGAGACCCAGTACTTC CASSVQGQRQETQYF TRBJ2-5 . TRBV2 TRBD1
TGTGCCAGCAGTTACCCCTCACGGGCAGATACGCAGTATTTT CASSYPSRADTQYF TRBJ2-3 . TRBV6-7 .
TGTGCCAGCCGGGACAGGGGGCTAGTCTATGGCTACACCTTC CASRDRGLVYGYTF TRBJ1-2 . TRBV19 TRBD1
TGTGCCAGCAGCGAACGAATCGACCTTAGCTCCTATAATTCACCCCTCCACTTT CASSERIDLSSYNSPLHF TRBJ1-6 . TRBV7-9 .
TGTGCCAGCACAGGACCGTACTCCTACGAGCAGTACTTC CASTGPYSYEQYF TRBJ2-7 few TRBV2 .
TGTGCCAGCTCACCAGACCTAGGGGAGCAGTACTTC CASSPDLGEQYF TRBJ2-7 few TRBV18 .
TGTGCCAGCAGTACCCTGGGGAGTGGGGTCTACGAGCAGTACTTC CASSTLGSGVYEQYF TRBJ2-7 . TRBV27 .
TGTGCCATCTCTACTCCAGGGAGTAAGGACACCATATATTTT CAISTPGSKDTIYF TRBJ1-3 few TRBV10-3 .
TGTGCCAGCAGCCCATTCGGGAGGGAGCAGTACTTC CASSPFGREQYF TRBJ2-7 once TRBV3-1/TRBV3-2 TRBD2
TGCGCCAGCAGCTTGGCCTACGGGAGCTCCTACAATGAGCAGTTCTTC CASSLAYGSSYNEQFF TRBJ2-1 few TRBV5-1 .
TGTGCCAGCAGCGAGGGGTCTGGGGCCAACGTCCTGACTTTC CASSEGSGANVLTF TRBJ2-6 few TRBV9 .
TGCAGCGTTGAAGATCTGGCGCCGACGGGCGAAAAACTGTTTTTT CSVEDLAPTGEKLFF TRBJ1-4 . TRBV29-1 .
TGTGCCAGCAGTCCTGACCCTAGCGGGGGCACAGATACGCAGTATTTT CASSPDPSGGTDTQYF TRBJ2-3 . TRBV5-4 TRBD2
TGTGCCAGCATTGAACAAGAAGCCTACGAGCAGTACTTC CASIEQEAYEQYF TRBJ2-7 . TRBV2 .
TGCGCCAGCAGCCGGGGGGGGTTGACGGTGGGCTCTGAAGCTTTCTTT CASSRGGLTVGSEAFF TRBJ1-1 . TRBV5-1 .
TGTGCCAGTAGTATGGGACTCCAAGATACGCAGTATTTT CASSMGLQDTQYF TRBJ2-3 once TRBV19 .
TGTGCCAGCAGCTCGGGGGAGCCCCCCTACGAGCAGTACTTC CASSSGEPPYEQYF TRBJ2-7 . TRBV7-8 .
TGTGCCAGCAGTGGGGGTTCAGGGCGCAATCAGCCCCAGCATTTT CASSGGSGRNQPQHF TRBJ1-5 few TRBV2 .
TGCGCCAGCAGCCTTATAGCGGGAGGGCCAGATACGCAGTATTTT CASSLIAGGPDTQYF TRBJ2-3 . TRBV4-1 TRBD2
TGTGCCACCGCGGACGGGGGAGGGGGGAAAGAGACCCAGTACTTC CATADGGGGKETQYF TRBJ2-5 . TRBV19 .
TGTGCCAGCAGCCAAGCCTCGGGACAGGGTCACTACGAGCAGTACTTC CASSQASGQGHYEQYF TRBJ2-7 . TRBV4-2 TRBD1
TGCGCCAGCAGCTCCACCGGGACAGGGATCAATGAGCAGTTCTTC CASSSTGTGINEQFF TRBJ2-1 few TRBV5-1 TRBD1
TGTGCCAGCAGCCGGACAGGGGAGACTGAAGCTTTCTTT CASSRTGETEAFF TRBJ1-1 few TRBV7-9 TRBD1
TGTGCCAGCAGCGGGTGGGGATCAGGACCTGAAACAGATACGCAGTATTTT CASSGWGSGPETDTQYF TRBJ2-3 . TRBV14 .
TGCGCCAGCAGCTGGGGACAGGGCCGAATCCCAGCTTTCTTT CASSWGQGRIPAFF TRBJ1-1 . TRBV5-1 TRBD1
TGTGCCAGCAGCCAAGGTATAACGGGGGGACTCAACACCGGGGAGCTGTTTTTT CASSQGITGGLNTGELFF TRBJ2-2 . TRBV3-1/TRBV3-2 TRBD2
TGTGCCAGCTCCAATCAGGGTATCACCGGGGAGCTGTTTTTT CASSNQGITGELFF TRBJ2-2 . TRBV2 .
TGTGCCAGCAGCTTATACACTGATACGCAGTATTTT CASSLYTDTQYF TRBJ2-3 . TRBV7-2 .
TGTGCAAGTCGCTTAAGATTTAGGATTCGGGCCAAAAACATTCAGTACTTC CASRLRFRIRAKNIQYF TRBJ2-4 . TRBV12-2 .
TGCAGCGTTTTCAGCTGGGGTCAGCCCCAGCATTTT CSVFSWGQPQHF TRBJ1-5 . TRBV29-1 .
TGTGCCAGCAGCTCAGACAGGGGTGGCACCGGGGAGCTGTTTTTT CASSSDRGGTGELFF TRBJ2-2 . TRBV7-9 TRBD1
TGTGCCAGCAGCTCCCCCCATGATGGAGGGGGCTACACCTTC CASSSPHDGGGYTF TRBJ1-2 . TRBV6-2/TRBV6-3 .
TGCGCCAGCAGCACCGGACGGCCCTCCTACGAGCAGTACTTC CASSTGRPSYEQYF TRBJ2-7 . TRBV5-1 .
TGTGCCAGCAGGGAGGGCTCCAACTACAATGAGCAGTTCTTC CASREGSNYNEQFF TRBJ2-1 few TRBV6-5 .
TGTGCCGGGACAGGGGGCGCGGGGCAGCCCCAGCATTTT CAGTGGAGQPQHF TRBJ1-5 . TRBV30 TRBD1
TGTGCCAGCGGGGGAAGGGGATCCGTGAACACTGAAGCTTTCTTT CASGGRGSVNTEAFF TRBJ1-1 once TRBV25-1 .
TGCGCCAGCAGCTTCACCCCCCCAAGCGGCTCCTACAATGAGCAGTTCTTC CASSFTPPSGSYNEQFF TRBJ2-1 . TRBV5-1 .
TGTGCCAGCAGCCAAGGGGGAAGAGAAAAACTGTTTTTT CASSQGGREKLFF TRBJ1-4 . TRBV14 .
TGTGCCAGCGGGACAGGGGTTACCACCGGGGAGCTGTTTTTT CASGTGVTTGELFF TRBJ2-2 few TRBV19 TRBD1
TGTGCCACCAGCAGAGATATTACGAGTTGGGCAGGGGGCTTCAACGAGCAGTACTTC CATSRDITSWAGGFNEQYF TRBJ2-7 . TRBV15 TRBD1
TGTGCCAGCATTTTATGGTATGAAGGGACTAATCTTGGCGGGGAGCTGTTTTTT CASILWYEGTNLGGELFF TRBJ2-2 . TRBV3-1/TRBV3-2 TRBD2